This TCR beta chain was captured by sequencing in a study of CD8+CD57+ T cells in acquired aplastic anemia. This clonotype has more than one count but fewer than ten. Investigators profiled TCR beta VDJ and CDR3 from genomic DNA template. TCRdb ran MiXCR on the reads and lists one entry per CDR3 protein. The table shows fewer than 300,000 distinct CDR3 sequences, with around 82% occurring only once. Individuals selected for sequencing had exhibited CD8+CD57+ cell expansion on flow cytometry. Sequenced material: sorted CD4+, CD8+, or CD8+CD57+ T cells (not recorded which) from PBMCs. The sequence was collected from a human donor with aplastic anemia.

CDR3 nucleotide sequence: TGCAGCGTTGAATTAGCGGGGGGCCAGGAGACCCAGTACTTC. Its protein is CSVELAGGQETQYF. The gene calls are TRBV29-1 and TRBJ2-5; TRBD2 aligns across 10 bases. Germline V gives CDR1 SQVTM, CDR2 ANQGSEA. V gave up 2 bases and J gave up 5 bases; unmatched junction bases: 5. The CDR3 extends over 14 amino acids.